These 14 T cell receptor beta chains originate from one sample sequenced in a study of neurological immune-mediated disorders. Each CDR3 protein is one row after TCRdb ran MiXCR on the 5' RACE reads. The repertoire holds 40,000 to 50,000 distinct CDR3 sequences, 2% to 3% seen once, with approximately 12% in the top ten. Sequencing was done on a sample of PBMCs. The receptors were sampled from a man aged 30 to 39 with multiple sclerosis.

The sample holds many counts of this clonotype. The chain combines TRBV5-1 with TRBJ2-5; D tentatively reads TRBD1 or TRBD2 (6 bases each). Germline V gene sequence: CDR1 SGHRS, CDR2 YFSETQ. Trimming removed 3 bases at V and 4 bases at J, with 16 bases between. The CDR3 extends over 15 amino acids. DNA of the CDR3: TGCGCCAGCAGCTACGACGGGGGCTCGGGAGAGACCCAGTACTTC. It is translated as CASSYDGGSGETQYF. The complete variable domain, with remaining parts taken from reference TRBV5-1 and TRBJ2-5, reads KAGVTQTPRYLIKTRGQQVTLSCSPISGHRSVSWYQQTPGQGLQFLFEYFSETQRNKGNFPGRFSGRQFSNSRSEMNVSTLELGDSALYLCASSYDGGSGETQYFGPGTRLLVL.

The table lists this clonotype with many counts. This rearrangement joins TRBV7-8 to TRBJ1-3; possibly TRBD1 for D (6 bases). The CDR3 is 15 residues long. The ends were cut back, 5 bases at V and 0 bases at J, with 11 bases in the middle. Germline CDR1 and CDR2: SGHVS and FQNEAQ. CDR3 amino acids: CASSSNRASGNTIYF. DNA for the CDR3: TGTGCCAGCAGCAGTAACAGGGCCTCTGGAAACACCATATATTTT.

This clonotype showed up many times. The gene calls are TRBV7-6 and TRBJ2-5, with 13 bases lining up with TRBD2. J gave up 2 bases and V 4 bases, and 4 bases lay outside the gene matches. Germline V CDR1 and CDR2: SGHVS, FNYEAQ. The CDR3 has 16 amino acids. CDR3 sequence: CASSSGTSGNQETQYF. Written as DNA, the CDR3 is TGTGCCAGCAGCTCTGGGACTAGCGGGAATCAAGAGACCCAGTACTTC.

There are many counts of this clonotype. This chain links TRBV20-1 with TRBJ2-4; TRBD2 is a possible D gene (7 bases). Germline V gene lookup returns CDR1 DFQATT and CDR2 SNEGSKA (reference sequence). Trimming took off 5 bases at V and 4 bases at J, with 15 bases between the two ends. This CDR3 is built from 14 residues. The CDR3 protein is CSAERDTTKNIQYF. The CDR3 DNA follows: TGCAGTGCTGAGCGGGACACAACTAAAAACATTCAGTACTTC.

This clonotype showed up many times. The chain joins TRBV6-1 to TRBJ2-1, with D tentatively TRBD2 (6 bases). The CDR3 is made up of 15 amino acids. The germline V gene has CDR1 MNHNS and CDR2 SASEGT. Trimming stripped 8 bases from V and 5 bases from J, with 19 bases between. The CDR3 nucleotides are TGTGCCAGCTGGGATCGTGGGGGAGGCGACAATGAGCAGTTCTTC. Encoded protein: CASWDRGGGDNEQFF.

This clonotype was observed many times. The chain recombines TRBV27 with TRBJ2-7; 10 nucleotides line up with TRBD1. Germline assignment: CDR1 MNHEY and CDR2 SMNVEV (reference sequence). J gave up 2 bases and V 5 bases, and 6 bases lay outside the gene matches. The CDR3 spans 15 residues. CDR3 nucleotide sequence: TGTGCCAGCAGTCTCAACGGACAGGGGGCCTACGAGCAGTACTTC. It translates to CASSLNGQGAYEQYF.

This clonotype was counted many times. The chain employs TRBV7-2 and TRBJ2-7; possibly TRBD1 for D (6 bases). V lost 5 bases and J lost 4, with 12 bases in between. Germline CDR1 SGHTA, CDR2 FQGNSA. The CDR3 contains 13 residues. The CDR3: CASSPDRVYEQYF. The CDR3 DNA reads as TGTGCCAGCAGCCCGGACAGAGTATACGAGCAGTACTTC.

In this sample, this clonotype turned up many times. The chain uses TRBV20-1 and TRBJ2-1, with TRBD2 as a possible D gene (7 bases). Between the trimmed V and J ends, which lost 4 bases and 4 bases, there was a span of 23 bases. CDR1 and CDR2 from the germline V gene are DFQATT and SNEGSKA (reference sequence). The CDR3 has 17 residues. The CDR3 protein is CSATWGGPSRGYNEQFF. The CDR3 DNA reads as TGCAGTGCTACGTGGGGGGGGCCTAGCCGGGGATACAATGAGCAGTTCTTC.

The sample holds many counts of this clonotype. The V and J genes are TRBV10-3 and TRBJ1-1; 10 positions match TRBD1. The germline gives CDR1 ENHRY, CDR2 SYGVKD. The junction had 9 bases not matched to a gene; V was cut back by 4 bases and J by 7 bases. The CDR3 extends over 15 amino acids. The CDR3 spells CAISAGQGIRSEAFF. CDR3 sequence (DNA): TGTGCCATCAGTGCGGGACAGGGGATTCGCAGTGAAGCTTTCTTT.

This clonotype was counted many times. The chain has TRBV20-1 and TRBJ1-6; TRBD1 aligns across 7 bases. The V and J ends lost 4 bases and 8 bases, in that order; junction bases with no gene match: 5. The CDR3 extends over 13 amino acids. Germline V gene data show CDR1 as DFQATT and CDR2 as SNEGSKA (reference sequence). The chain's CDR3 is CSAIRGHDSPLHF. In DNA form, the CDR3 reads TGCAGTGCTATAAGGGGGCACGATTCACCCCTCCACTTT.

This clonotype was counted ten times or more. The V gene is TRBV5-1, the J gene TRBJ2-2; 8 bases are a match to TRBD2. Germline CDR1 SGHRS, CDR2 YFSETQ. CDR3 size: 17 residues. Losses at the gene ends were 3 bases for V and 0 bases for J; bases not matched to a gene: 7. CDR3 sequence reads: CASSSLSGTSNTGELFF. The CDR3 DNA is TGCGCCAGCAGCTCCCTTAGCGGGACTTCGAACACCGGGGAGCTGTTTTTT.

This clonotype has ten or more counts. CDR3 nucleotide sequence: TGTGCCAGCAGCTTAATCGGAGGGGAAGGGACTGAAGCTTTCTTT. Translating it yields CASSLIGGEGTEAFF. The chain links TRBV7-9 to TRBJ1-1; perhaps TRBD1 as D (5 bases). Germline lookup yields CDR1 SEHNR and CDR2 FQNEAQ (reference sequence). The CDR3 has 15 residues. V was pared by 2 bases and J by 5 bases, with 15 bases between.

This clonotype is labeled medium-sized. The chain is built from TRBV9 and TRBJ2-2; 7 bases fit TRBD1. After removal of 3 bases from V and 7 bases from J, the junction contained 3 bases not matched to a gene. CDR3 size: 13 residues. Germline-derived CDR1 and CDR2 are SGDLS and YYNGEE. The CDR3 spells CASSGRGHGELFF. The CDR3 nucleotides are TGTGCCAGCAGCGGAAGGGGGCACGGGGAGCTGTTTTTT.

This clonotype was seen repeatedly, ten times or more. CDR3 bases: TGTGCCAGCAGCTTCCGAGGCGAAGAGACCCAGTACTTC. Protein product: CASSFRGEETQYF. The J gene is TRBJ2-5, the V gene TRBV5-6; D is unresolved. Trimming stripped 2 bases from V and 3 bases from J, with 8 bases between. This CDR3 spans 13 amino acids. Looked up from germline, CDR1 is SGHDT and CDR2 is YYEEEE.